Shown below are 19 T cell receptor beta chains from a single sample sequenced in a study of early T cells in non-severe SARS-CoV-2 infection. TCRdb re-called the 5' RACE reads through MiXCR, storing one row per CDR3 protein. The sample yields around 62,000 distinct CDR3 sequences, about an eighth seen once. Sequencing was carried out using whole blood. Receptors originate from an adult who was a healthcare worker with PCR-confirmed SARS-CoV-2 infection or an uninfected control (not recorded which).

This clonotype was seen ten or more times. The chain recombines TRBV20-1 with TRBJ2-7; 10 bases map to TRBD2. CDR3 size: 14 residues. Losses at the gene ends were 6 bases for V and 9 bases for J; bases not matched to a gene: 14. Germline V CDR1 and CDR2: DFQATT, SNEGSKA (reference sequence). The CDR3 DNA reads TGCAGTGCGGGGGGGACTAGCGTCGGTCTCGGGCAGTACTTC. Its translation: CSAGGTSVGLGQYF.

Many counts were recorded for this clonotype. The V gene is TRBV18, the J gene TRBJ2-4; TRBD1 or TRBD2 may be the D gene (5 bases each). The germline CDR1 and CDR2 sequences are KGHSH and LQKENI. The CDR3 is made up of 14 amino acids. V was trimmed by 3 bases and J by 6 bases, leaving 12 bases between them. The CDR3 DNA is TGTGCCAGCTCACCGAGCAGGGAGACAAACATTCAGTACTTC. It is translated as CASSPSRETNIQYF. Full variable domain (remainder filled in from reference TRBV18 and TRBJ2-4): NAGVMQNPRHLVRRRGQEARLRCSPMKGHSHVYWYRQLPEEGLKFMVYLQKENIIDESGMPKERFSAEFPKEGPSILRIQQVVRGDSAAYFCASSPSRETNIQYFGAGTRLSVL.

The table lists this clonotype with many counts. The V and J genes are TRBV27 and TRBJ1-2; the D gene is possibly TRBD1 (5 bases). The CDR3 runs to 17 residues. In germline, CDR1 is MNHEY, CDR2 SMNVEV (reference sequence). The V end was cut by 6 bases, the J end by 5 bases, with 25 bases between. CDR3 sequence (DNA): TGTGCCAGCAGGACGACAGAACTCCCGCAGGGCCTATATGGCTACACCTTC. Translating gives CASRTTELPQGLYGYTF.

This clonotype showed up many times. V and J are TRBV27 and TRBJ2-1; 11 bases are a match to TRBD2. CDR3 size: 18 residues. In germline, CDR1 is MNHEY, CDR2 SMNVEV (reference sequence). With 5 bases clipped from V and 7 bases from J, the junction kept 16 bases outside the gene matches. CDR3 coding DNA: TGTGCCAGCAGTAAAAGGGGCGATAGCGGGAGGGCCGGGAATGAGCAGTTCTTC. Amino acids: CASSKRGDSGRAGNEQFF.

This clonotype has a handful of counts. The gene calls are TRBV9 and TRBJ1-1; 9 bases are shared with TRBD1. V lost 0 bases and J lost 1; bases outside the gene matches: 7. This CDR3 has 17 residues. CDR1 is SGDLS, CDR2 YYNGEE, per germline. DNA for the CDR3: TGTGCCAGCAGCGTAGCCGCAGGGACAGGGCGGAACACTGAAGCTTTCTTT. Its translation is CASSVAAGTGRNTEAFF.

This clonotype was seen more than once but under ten times. The chain couples TRBV28 to TRBJ2-5; D unclear. V was trimmed by 6 bases and J by 4 bases, leaving 12 bases between them. The germline V gene encodes CDR1 MDHEN and CDR2 SYDVKM. The length of the CDR3 is 13 residues. The CDR3 loop is CASRPALGETQYF. CDR3 nucleotides: TGTGCCAGCAGGCCTGCCCTCGGAGAGACCCAGTACTTC.

The chain carries TRBV18 and TRBJ2-1; the match to TRBD2 covers 10 bases. V shed 0 bases and J 7 bases; nucleotides not matched to a gene: 6. This CDR3 has 16 amino acids. Germline CDR1 is KGHSH and CDR2 is LQKENI. CDR3 in DNA: TGTGCCAGCTCACCACCTCTAGCGGGAGTGAGGAATGAGCAGTTCTTC. Amino acid sequence: CASSPPLAGVRNEQFF.

This clonotype was found many times. The chain has TRBV24-1 and TRBJ2-1, with D maybe TRBD2 (7 bases). Trimming cost V 5 bases and J 3 bases, with 13 bases left between them. The CDR3 loop spans 15 amino acids. Germline assignment: CDR1 KGHDR and CDR2 SFDVKD. The CDR3 loop is CATSGGGTIYNEQFF. CDR3 coding DNA: TGTGCCACCAGTGGGGGAGGGACAATCTACAATGAGCAGTTCTTC.

This clonotype was seen a few times. The chain recombines TRBV7-8 with TRBJ1-1; TRBD1 matches at 7 bases. CDR3 length equals 16 residues. The germline CDR1 and CDR2 sequences are SGHVS and FQNEAQ. V dropped 0 bases and J dropped 5; count of bases not matched to a gene: 9. The CDR3 DNA is TGTGCCAGCAGCTTAGCACCGACAGGGCGTTGGACTGAAGCTTTCTTT. Its protein product is CASSLAPTGRWTEAFF.

The sample holds many counts of this clonotype. The chain uses TRBV11-2 and TRBJ2-7; TRBD1 agrees at 8 bases. With V trimmed by 4 bases and J by 5 bases, 4 bases remained unmatched. The CDR3 spans 13 residues. CDR1 is SGHAT, CDR2 FQNNGV, per germline. CDR3 DNA sequence: TGTGCCAGCAGCTCCGACAGGGGCCACGAGCAGTACTTC. Its translation is CASSSDRGHEQYF. The variable domain in full, completed from reference TRBV11-2 and TRBJ2-7, reads EAGVAQSPRYKIIEKRQSVAFWCNPISGHATLYWYQQILGQGPKLLIQFQNNGVVDDSQLPKDRFSAERLKGVDSTLKIQPAKLEDSAVYLCASSSDRGHEQYFGPGTRLTVT.

The V call is TRBV29-1, the J call TRBJ2-2; TRBD1 agrees at 8 bases. V lost 7 bases and J lost 1; bases outside the gene matches: 5. The germline CDR1 and CDR2 sequences are SQVTM and ANQGSEA. CDR3 length: 14 amino acids. The CDR3, as DNA: TGCAGCGGCAGGGGGACAGGGAACACCGGGGAGCTGTTTTTT. It is translated as CSGRGTGNTGELFF.

This clonotype was observed many times. The chain is built from TRBV12-3 or TRBV12-4 and TRBJ2-6, with TRBD2 as a possible D gene (6 bases). The CDR3 runs to 19 residues. Trimming removed 8 bases from V and 0 bases from J, with 23 bases in between. This chain's CDR3 is CASGPSGGKLLSGANVLTF. Written as DNA, the CDR3 is TGTGCCAGCGGACCCTCCGGAGGGAAACTCCTCTCTGGGGCCAACGTCCTGACTTTC.

This clonotype was observed a few times. The chain links TRBV20-1 to TRBJ2-3, with 13 bases identical to TRBD2. V lost 5 bases and J lost 5; bases outside the gene matches: 7. Germline values: CDR1 DFQATT, CDR2 SNEGSKA (reference sequence). The CDR3 contains 15 residues. CDR3 DNA: TGCAGTGCTCTCGGACTAGCGGGAGAGGGAGATACGCAGTATTTT. Amino acids: CSALGLAGEGDTQYF.

The chain joins TRBV5-5 to TRBJ2-3; 10 bases align to TRBD2. Germline values: CDR1 SGHKS, CDR2 YYEKEE (reference sequence). The CDR3 is made up of 18 amino acids. After removal of 0 bases from V and 3 bases from J, the junction contained 10 bases not matched to a gene. For the CDR3, the DNA is TGTGCCAGCAGCTTGGATCTGAGCGGGAGGGAACTTACAGATACGCAGTATTTT. Translation gives CASSLDLSGRELTDTQYF.

The V and J genes are TRBV7-2 and TRBJ2-7; D possibly corresponds to TRBD1 (5 bases). The CDR3 consists of 14 residues. The V gene's germline CDR1 is SGHTA and CDR2 FQGNSA. V lost 3 bases, J lost 0 bases, and 9 bases lay in between. The CDR3 loop reads CASSFTGASYEQYF. The CDR3 nucleotides are TGTGCCAGCAGCTTTACAGGAGCCTCCTACGAGCAGTACTTC.

This clonotype was counted ten times or more. This chain connects TRBV6-6 to TRBJ2-1; a weak D match, TRBD2 (6 bases). The V end lost 6 bases, the J end lost 6 bases, and 9 bases lay between the germline ends. CDR3 length equals 12 residues. The germline V gene has CDR1 MNHNY and CDR2 SVGAGI (reference sequence). The CDR3 DNA reads as TGTGCCAGCAGGGAGGGAGCCAATGAGCAGTTCTTC. Its protein product is CASREGANEQFF.

J is TRBJ2-1 and V is TRBV28; the match to TRBD2 covers 7 bases. The CDR3 is 18 residues long. V gave up 11 bases and J gave up 1 base; unmatched junction bases: 20. Germline CDR1 and CDR2: MDHEN and SYDVKM. The chain's CDR3 is CAANRRRGRAESYNEQFF. Written as DNA, the CDR3 is TGTGCCGCGAATAGAAGGAGAGGGAGGGCCGAGTCCTACAATGAGCAGTTCTTC.

The chain recombines TRBV6-5 with TRBJ1-1, with D possibly TRBD1 on 5 matching bases. Germline loops: CDR1 MNHEY, CDR2 SVGAGI. The CDR3 is made up of 12 amino acids. V was pared by 5 bases and J by 4 bases, with 8 bases between. The CDR3 nucleotides are TGTGCCAGCAGTACGGGGGGCACTGAAGCTTTCTTT. It yields the protein CASSTGGTEAFF.

V usage is TRBV28 and J usage is TRBJ2-1; 9 positions match TRBD1. The CDR3 contains 15 residues. In germline, CDR1 is MDHEN, CDR2 SYDVKM. V was clipped by 5 bases and J by 4 bases; unmatched bases: 6. The CDR3: CASSLPGQGYNEQFF. CDR3 sequence (DNA): TGTGCCAGCAGTCTCCCGGGACAGGGATACAATGAGCAGTTCTTC.